This TCR beta chain was identified in a study of control samples from healthy donors and cancer patients. The V and J ends lost 8 bases and 8 bases respectively, with 19 bases between them. The CDR3 spans 14 residues. Per germline, CDR1 SGHVS and CDR2 FQNEAQ. Produced via immunoSEQ multiplex PCR; TCRdb's table is partial and in-frame only. The repertoire holds about 160,000 clones, roughly 90% seen once, with around 12% in the top ten. V and J are TRBV7-8 and TRBJ2-1; possible D gene TRBD2, 6 bases. The sequenced sample was blood. The clonotype originates from a man aged 25 to 40 in good health. CDR3 residues: CASWIFGSEDEQFF. The DNA for the CDR3 is TGTGCCAGCTGGATATTCGGGAGTGAGGATGAGCAGTTCTTC. The complete variable domain, with remaining parts taken from reference TRBV7-8 and TRBJ2-1, reads GAGVSQSPRYKVAKRGQDVALRCDPISGHVSLFWYQQALGQGPEFLTYFQNEAQLDKSGLPSDRFFAERPEGSVSTLKIQRTQQEDSAVYLCASWIFGSEDEQFFGPGTRLTVL.